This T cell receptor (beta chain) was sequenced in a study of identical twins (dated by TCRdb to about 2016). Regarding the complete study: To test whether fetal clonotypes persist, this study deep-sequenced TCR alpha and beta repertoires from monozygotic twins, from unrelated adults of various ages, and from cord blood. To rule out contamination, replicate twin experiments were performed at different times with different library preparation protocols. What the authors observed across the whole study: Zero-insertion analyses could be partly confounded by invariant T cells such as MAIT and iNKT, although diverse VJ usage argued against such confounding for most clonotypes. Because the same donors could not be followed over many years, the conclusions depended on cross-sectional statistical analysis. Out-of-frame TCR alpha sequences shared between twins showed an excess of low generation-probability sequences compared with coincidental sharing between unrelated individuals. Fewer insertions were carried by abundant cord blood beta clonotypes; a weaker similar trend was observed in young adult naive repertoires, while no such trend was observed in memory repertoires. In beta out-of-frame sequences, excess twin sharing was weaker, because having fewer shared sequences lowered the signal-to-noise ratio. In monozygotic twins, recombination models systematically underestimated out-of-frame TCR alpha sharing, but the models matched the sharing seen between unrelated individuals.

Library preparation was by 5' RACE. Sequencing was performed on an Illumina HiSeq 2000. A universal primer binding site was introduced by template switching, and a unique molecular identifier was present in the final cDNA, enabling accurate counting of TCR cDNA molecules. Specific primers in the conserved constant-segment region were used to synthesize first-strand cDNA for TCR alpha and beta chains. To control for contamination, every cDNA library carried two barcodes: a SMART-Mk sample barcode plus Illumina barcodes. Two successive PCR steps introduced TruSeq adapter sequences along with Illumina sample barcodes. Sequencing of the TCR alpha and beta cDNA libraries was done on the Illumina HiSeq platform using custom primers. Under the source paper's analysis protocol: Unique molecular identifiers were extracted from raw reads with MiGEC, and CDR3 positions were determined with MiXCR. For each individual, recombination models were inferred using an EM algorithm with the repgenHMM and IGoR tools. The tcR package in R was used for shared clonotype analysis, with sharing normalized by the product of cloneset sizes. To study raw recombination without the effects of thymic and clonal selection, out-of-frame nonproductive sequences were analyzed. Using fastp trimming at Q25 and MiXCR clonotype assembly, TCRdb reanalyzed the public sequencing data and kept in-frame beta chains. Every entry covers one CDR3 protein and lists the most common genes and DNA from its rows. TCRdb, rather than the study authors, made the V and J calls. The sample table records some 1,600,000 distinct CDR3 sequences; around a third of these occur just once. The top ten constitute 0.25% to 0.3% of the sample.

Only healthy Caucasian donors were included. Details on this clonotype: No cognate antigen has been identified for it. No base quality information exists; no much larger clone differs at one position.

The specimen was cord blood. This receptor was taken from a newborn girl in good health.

CDR3 region: CASSLRQGIEEQYF. The DNA sequence is given as TGTGCCAGCAGCTTAAGACAGGGGATTGAAGAGCAGTACTTC. The V gene is TRBV7-9 and the J gene is TRBJ2-4, and 8 junctional nucleotides match TRBD1. From cysteine to phenylalanine, the CDR3 is 14 amino acids long. The sequence is cut down to CDR3 DNA, 42 bases in frame from base 1. V has 2 bases trimmed and J has 13 bases trimmed; junction bases matching no gene number 10. CDR1 and CDR2, per the germline V gene (reference sequence), are SEHNR and FQNEAQ.